What follows are 20 T cell receptor beta chains derived from one specimen sequenced in a study of cytomegalovirus exposure and HLA in healthy donors. PCR amplification relied on 60 Vbeta primers (plus 13 Jbeta primers). Produced via immunoSEQ multiplex PCR; TCRdb's table is partial and in-frame only. The table lists around 210,000 clones, approximately 85% of them singletons. The sample was PBMCs. Receptors originate from a girl aged 2 to 9 in good health and CMV-seronegative.

This clone was seen only once. V gene TRBV9 combines with J gene TRBJ2-5, with TRBD2 as a possible D gene (6 bases). The germline gives CDR1 SGDLS, CDR2 YYNGEE. This CDR3 has 15 amino acids. V lost 0 bases and J lost 2, with 11 bases in between. In DNA, the CDR3 is TGTGCCAGCAGCGTAGGCGGGATCTCTCAAGAGACCCAGTACTTC. Amino acids: CASSVGGISQETQYF.

V gene TRBV19 combines with J gene TRBJ2-7; D may be TRBD2 (5 bases). This CDR3 is built from 13 residues. Per the germline V gene, CDR1 is LNHDA and CDR2 is SQIVND (reference sequence). Trimming cost V 7 bases and J 7 bases, with 17 bases left between them. This CDR3 is CASTQRWGAEQYF. CDR3 bases: TGTGCCAGTACCCAACGGTGGGGAGCGGAGCAGTACTTC. The complete variable domain, with remaining parts taken from reference TRBV19 and TRBJ2-7, reads DGGITQSPKYLFRKEGQNVTLSCEQNLNHDAMYWYRQDPGQGLRLIYYSQIVNDFQKGDIAEGYSVSREKKESFPLTVTSAQKNPTAFYLCASTQRWGAEQYFGPGTRLTVT.

The chain is built from TRBV9 and TRBJ1-1; 7 bases fit TRBD1. Germline CDR1 SGDLS, CDR2 YYNGEE. Trimming removed 4 bases from V and 0 bases from J; junction bases left unmatched: 3. The CDR3 sequence is 14 residues long. CDR3 bases: TGTGCCAGCAGCAGGGACAGCATGAACACTGAAGCTTTCTTT. Amino acids: CASSRDSMNTEAFF.

This chain uses TRBV2 with TRBJ2-3; D uncertain. CDR3 length: 15 residues. Trimming took off 3 bases at V and 1 base at J, with 11 bases between the two ends. Germline loops: CDR1 SNHLY, CDR2 FYNNEI. The CDR3 reads CASSESSLGTDTQYF. In nucleotides, the CDR3 is TGTGCCAGCAGTGAGTCTTCCCTTGGCACAGATACGCAGTATTTT.

The chain employs TRBV4-1 and TRBJ2-3, with a weak D call TRBD2 (7 bases). Germline V gene sequence: CDR1 MGHRA, CDR2 YSYEKL. The V end lost 1 base, the J end lost 2 bases, and 10 bases lay between the germline ends. The length of the CDR3 is 15 residues. The CDR3 DNA follows: TGCGCCAGCAGCCAAGGGGCGGGGGCCACAGATACGCAGTATTTT. Protein sequence: CASSQGAGATDTQYF.

This clone turned up a few times. The chain uses TRBV6-1 and TRBJ2-7; TRBD1 aligns across 9 bases. The CDR3 has 17 residues. With V trimmed by 4 bases and J by 0 bases, 10 bases remained unmatched. The germline V gene has CDR1 MNHNS and CDR2 SASEGT. CDR3 nucleotides: TGTGCCAGCAGTGGACCGGACAGGGGCCTCAGCTCCTACGAGCAGTACTTC. It encodes CASSGPDRGLSSYEQYF.

The rearrangement joins TRBV7-2 to TRBJ2-2, with 8 nucleotides matching TRBD1. CDR3 length: 16 amino acids. Germline V gene data show CDR1 as SGHTA and CDR2 as FQGNSA. After removal of 0 bases from V and 3 bases from J, the junction contained 3 bases not matched to a gene. CDR3 nucleotide sequence: TGTGCCAGCAGCTTAGCTGACAGGGGCTACACCGGGGAGCTGTTTTTT. Encoded protein: CASSLADRGYTGELFF.

The chain uses TRBV29-1 and TRBJ2-1; 13 nucleotides line up with TRBD2. Germline lookup yields CDR1 SQVTM and CDR2 ANQGSEA. With V trimmed by 7 bases and J by 0 bases, 9 bases remained unmatched. The CDR3 has 17 amino acids. The CDR3 DNA is TGCAGCGCAGGTCCGTGGACTAGCGGGAGCTCCTACAATGAGCAGTTCTTC. As protein: CSAGPWTSGSSYNEQFF.

The CDR3 DNA is TGTGCCAGCACCCTCGCGGGGGGATCCTACAATGAGCAGTTCTTC. Residues: CASTLAGGSYNEQFF. This chain links TRBV2 with TRBJ2-1; 8 bases agree with TRBD2. Germline CDR1 is SNHLY and CDR2 is FYNNEI. The ends lost 7 bases at V and 1 base at J; junction bases unmatched: 6. The CDR3 is made up of 15 amino acids.

This sequence joins TRBV10-2 and TRBJ2-1, with D perhaps matching TRBD1 (6 bases). The germline V gene encodes CDR1 WSHSY and CDR2 SAAADI. This CDR3 is 12 amino acids long. V shed 6 bases and J shed 6 bases, with 9 bases lying between them. In DNA, the CDR3 is TGCGCCAGCAGCGAACAGGGCAATGAGCAGTTCTTC. This codes for CASSEQGNEQFF.

V gene TRBV29-1 combines with J gene TRBJ2-7; TRBD1 aligns across 9 bases. The junction had 8 bases not matched to a gene; V was cut back by 7 bases and J by 4 bases. Germline values: CDR1 SQVTM, CDR2 ANQGSEA. There are 13 residues in the CDR3. The CDR3 DNA reads as TGCAGCGCCGGGGACAGGGCAGGGTACGAGCAGTACTTC. Its translation is CSAGDRAGYEQYF.

This clone has a handful of counts. The chain carries TRBV27 and TRBJ1-1, with 9 bases that match TRBD1. This CDR3 contains 16 residues. CDR1 is MNHEY, CDR2 SMNVEV, per germline (reference sequence). The J segment lost 1 base and the V segment lost 5 bases, leaving 8 bases of the junction unmatched. The DNA for the CDR3 is TGTGCCAGCAGTGTAACAGGGGGCCAGCCGAACACTGAAGCTTTCTTT. Translating it yields CASSVTGGQPNTEAFF.

The count of this clone is one. This chain joins TRBV13 and TRBJ1-2; D gene ambiguous. The CDR3 has 11 residues. Germline V lookup: CDR1 PRHDT, CDR2 FYEKMQ (reference sequence). V lost 5 bases and J lost 5, with 6 bases in between. CDR3 DNA sequence: TGTGCCAGCAGCGCGAGATATGGCTACACCTTC. Translation: CASSARYGYTF.

The sample holds a few counts of this clone. This chain connects TRBV11-2 to TRBJ2-5; D not resolved. Germline V gives CDR1 SGHAT, CDR2 FQNNGV. There are 11 residues in the CDR3. V was shortened by 4 bases and J by 2 bases, with 2 bases between the two germline ends. DNA of the CDR3: TGTGCCAGCAGCTCACAAGAGACCCAGTACTTC. It specifies CASSSQETQYF.

This rearrangement joins TRBV5-1 to TRBJ2-7; no clear D gene. In germline, CDR1 is SGHRS, CDR2 YFSETQ. There are 14 residues in the CDR3. V was pared by 0 bases and J by 0 bases, with 7 bases between. The CDR3 region is CASSLGAYSYEQYF. The CDR3 DNA sequence: TGCGCCAGCAGCTTGGGAGCGTACTCCTACGAGCAGTACTTC.

This sequence joins TRBV14 and TRBJ1-5, with D possibly TRBD1 on 6 matching bases. The CDR3 loop spans 13 amino acids. Germline V gene data show CDR1 as SGHDN and CDR2 as FVKESK. Trimming took off 1 base at V and 6 bases at J, with 7 bases between the two ends. CDR3 amino acids: CASSQGGLQPQHF. DNA for the CDR3: TGTGCCAGCAGCCAAGGGGGGCTTCAGCCCCAGCATTTT.

A remark on this clone: Germline is not matched at one junction end, which may reflect a read error. This chain connects TRBV7-9 to TRBJ2-7; D possibly matches TRBD1 or TRBD2 (5 bases each). The CDR3 extends over 16 amino acids. CDR1 SEHNR and CDR2 FQNEAQ come from the germline V gene (reference sequence). The CDR3 sequence: CSSSLAPQGSSYEQYF. Here the CDR3 DNA reads TGTTCCAGCAGCTTAGCGCCCCAGGGCTCCTCCTACGAGCAGTACTTC. The full variable domain, completed using reference TRBV7-9 and TRBJ2-7, is DTGVSQNPRHKITKRGQNVTFRCDPISEHNRLYWYRQTLGQGPEFLTYFQNEAQLEKSRLLSDRFSAERPKGSFSTLEIQRTEQGDSAMYLCSSSLAPQGSSYEQYFGPGTRLTVT.

This clone was picked up a small number of times. The chain has TRBV5-1 and TRBJ2-4; 9 bases match TRBD1. This CDR3 has 13 residues. Trimming at V came to 4 bases and at J to 6 bases, leaving 2 bases not matched to a gene. Germline CDR1 reads SGHRS; CDR2 reads YFSETQ. In DNA, the CDR3 is TGCGCCAGCAGCCCGGACAGGGGAAACATTCAGTACTTC. Protein sequence: CASSPDRGNIQYF.

Remarks on this clone: Its ends do not fully match the called genes, so a read error is possible. This chain joins TRBV2 and TRBJ1-5; D remains unclear. The CDR3 spans 13 residues. Germline V CDR1 and CDR2: SNHLY, FYNNEI. CDR3 in DNA: TGTGCCAGCAAAACGTCGGAGAATCAGCCCCGGCATTTT. This translates into CASKTSENQPRHF.

V is TRBV7-3 and J is TRBJ1-3; TRBD1 aligns across 9 bases. Germline CDR1 reads SGHTA; CDR2 reads FQGTGA. V dropped 6 bases and J dropped 3; count of bases not matched to a gene: 12. This CDR3 region has 17 residues. DNA of the CDR3: TGTGCCAGCAGAGTGAATCACAGGGGGCGCGGTGGAAACACCATATATTTT. Translation gives CASRVNHRGRGGNTIYF.